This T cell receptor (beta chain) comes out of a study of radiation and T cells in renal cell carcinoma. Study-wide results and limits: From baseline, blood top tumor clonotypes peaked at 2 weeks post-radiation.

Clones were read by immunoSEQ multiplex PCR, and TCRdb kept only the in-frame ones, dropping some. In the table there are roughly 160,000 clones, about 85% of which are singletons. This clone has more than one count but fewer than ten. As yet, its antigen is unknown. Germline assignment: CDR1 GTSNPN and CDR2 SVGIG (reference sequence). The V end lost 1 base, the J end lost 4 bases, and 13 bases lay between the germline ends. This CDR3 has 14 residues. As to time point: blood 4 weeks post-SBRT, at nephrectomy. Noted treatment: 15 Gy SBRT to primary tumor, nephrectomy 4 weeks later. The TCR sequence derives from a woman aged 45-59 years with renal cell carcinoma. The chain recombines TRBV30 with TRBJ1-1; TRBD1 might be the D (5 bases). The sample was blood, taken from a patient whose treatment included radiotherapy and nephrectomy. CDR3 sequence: CAWSGVQGGTEAFF. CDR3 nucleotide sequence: TGTGCCTGGAGTGGGGTGCAGGGTGGCACTGAAGCTTTCTTT.